The TCR beta chain described here comes from a study of T cell changes during pregnancy in multiple sclerosis. The germline CDR1 and CDR2 sequences are SGHAT and FQNNGV. The CDR3 spans 15 residues. V was pared by 6 bases and J by 1 base, with 16 bases between. Using immunoSEQ multiplex PCR, the repertoire was profiled, and TCRdb retains in-frame clones only, with some absent. Here the sample spans approximately 63,000 clones, around 91% being singletons. This clonotype was sampled from a female donor in good health, enrolled as a control in a pregnancy study. The genes are TRBV11-2 and TRBJ2-7, with D perhaps TRBD1 (5 bases). Sequences were derived from peripheral blood, sampled after pregnancy. CDR3: CASRDSSIGSYEQYF. The CDR3 bases are TGTGCCAGCAGAGACAGTTCCATAGGATCCTACGAGCAGTACTTC.